This T cell receptor beta chain appears in the sequencing data of a study of blood T cell repertoires in COVID-19. Overall study context: Acute and convalescent COVID-19 specimens originated in the United States, Italy and Spain. Nucleic acid was either cDNA or gDNA, and it came from T cells, B-cell-depleted T cells, or PBMCs.

CDR3 length equals 13 residues. V was trimmed by 0 bases and J by 3 bases, leaving 5 bases between them. From germline, CDR1 is MNHEY and CDR2 SVGEGT. Sequencing used immunoSEQ multiplex PCR; TCRdb keeps in-frame clones, though not all of them. This sample carries about 300,000 clones, 75% to 90% of them seen once, and the ten largest clones take approximately 5.2%. The cohort comprised adults aged about 18 to 100 years residing in about two dozen US areas. Participants' own reports of clinical history determined their cohort assignment. The specimen sequenced was PBMCs or T cells enriched from blood (not recorded which). The V gene is TRBV6-2 or TRBV6-3, the J gene TRBJ1-2; D not resolved. This sequence originates from a man in his sixties who had recovered from COVID-19. The CDR3 coding sequence is TGTGCCAGCAGTTACTCGGAGGACTATGGCTACACCTTC. Protein sequence: CASSYSEDYGYTF.